This T cell receptor (beta chain) was documented in a study of response to subunit inactivated influenza vaccine (dated by TCRdb to 2017 to 2018). General notes on the study: The study used deep quantitative T cell receptor repertoire profiling to track responses to a trivalent subunit inactivated influenza vaccine.

This clonotype was observed a few times. No cognate antigen has been identified for it. No qualities accompany the bases; no much larger clone lies one base away. The label giving this sample's time point can be read as: approximately 40 days after influenza vaccine administration. From the cysteine up to the phenylalanine, the CDR3 has a length of 16 residues. The DNA shown is the 48-base CDR3, in frame from base 1. Trimming at the junction amounts to 6 bases on V and 4 bases on J, and the germline ends lie 21 bases apart. The germline V gene specifies MNHEY as CDR1 and SVGEGT as CDR2. Library prep was done by RT-PCR. These reads were obtained on an Illumina HiSeq 2500. In-frame beta chains were kept once TCRdb had trimmed the public reads at Q25 with fastp and called clones with MiXCR. Each entry merges the rows of one CDR3 protein and shows their most common DNA and genes. This sample comprises roughly 160,000 distinct CDR3 sequences, roughly 10% of them detected only once. The ten largest make up around 12% of the sample.

Results the study describes overall, beyond this receptor: The authors suggested that each seasonal influenza vaccination may recruit only a limited number of new T cells.

Here the chain combines TRBV6-2 or TRBV6-3 and TRBJ1-2; D gene: possibly TRBD1, on 5 matching bases. The specimen comprised non-naive T cells sorted from PBMCs, sampled about 40 days after vaccination. What this sample's cell subset or site label stands for: memory T cell fraction. The receptor's source is a man aged 50 or older who received an inactivated influenza vaccine. Donor details come from another sample of the same person, matched by shared clones. The CDR3 in this case is CASSGGTSSTSYGYTF. The bases read TGTGCCAGCAGCGGGGGAACATCTTCTACAAGCTATGGCTACACCTTC.